This TCR beta chain comes out of a study of blood T cell repertoires in COVID-19. Study-wide background: Spain, Italy and the United States supplied samples that represented acute and convalescent COVID-19.

Germline values: CDR1 LNHDA, CDR2 SQIVND (reference sequence). The CDR3 spans 13 residues. The ends lost 4 bases at V and 7 bases at J; junction bases unmatched: 3. Study processing details: Researchers report that nucleated cell counts were estimated from reference gene primer amplification. Sequencing used immunoSEQ multiplex PCR; TCRdb keeps in-frame clones, though not all of them. V and J calls and clone size are those listed in that table; D and trimming were worked out from the DNA. The data contain some 180,000 clones, 80% to 90% of them seen just once; the ten biggest clones take up approximately 13%.

The gene calls are TRBV19 and TRBJ1-5; TRBD1 aligns across 8 bases. The receptor comes from a human donor in a cohort sampled during active COVID-19. The sample comprised peripheral blood. The CDR3 nucleotides are TGTGCCAGTAGTACGGACAGGGAACAGCCCCAGCATTTT. It is translated as CASSTDREQPQHF.